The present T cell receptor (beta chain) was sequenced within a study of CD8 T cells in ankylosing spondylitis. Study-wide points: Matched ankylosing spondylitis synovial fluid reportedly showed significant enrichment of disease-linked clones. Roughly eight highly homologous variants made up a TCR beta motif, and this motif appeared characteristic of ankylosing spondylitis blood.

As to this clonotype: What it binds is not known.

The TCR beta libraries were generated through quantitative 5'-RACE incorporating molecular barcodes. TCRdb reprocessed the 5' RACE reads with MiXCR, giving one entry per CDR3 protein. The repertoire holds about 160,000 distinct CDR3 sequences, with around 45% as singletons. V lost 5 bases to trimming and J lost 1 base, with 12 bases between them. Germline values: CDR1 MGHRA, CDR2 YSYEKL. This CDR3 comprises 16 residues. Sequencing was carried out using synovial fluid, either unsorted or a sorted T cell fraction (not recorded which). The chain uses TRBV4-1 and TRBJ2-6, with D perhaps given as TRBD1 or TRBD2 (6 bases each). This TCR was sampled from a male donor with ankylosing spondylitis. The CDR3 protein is CASSTQGRSGANVLTF. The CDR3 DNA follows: TGCGCCAGCAGCACCCAGGGGAGGTCTGGGGCCAACGTCCTGACTTTC.